The clone carrying this TCR beta chain was found a few times. Its cognate antigen is unknown. TCRdb used MiXCR to reprocess the RT-PCR reads, holding one entry per CDR3 protein. The table includes hundreds of thousands of distinct CDR3 sequences, less than 20% detected once. Germline CDR1 reads GTSNPN; CDR2 reads SVGIG (reference sequence). V was cut by 0 bases and J by 2 bases, with 16 bases left in between. The CDR3 runs 16 residues. This sample stems from a study of response to subunit inactivated influenza vaccine. Study-wide points: The authors proposed limited new T cell recruitment per seasonal influenza vaccination.

The chain links TRBV30 to TRBJ2-5, with D tentatively TRBD1 (6 bases). This receptor was obtained from a man aged 45 to 65 who received an inactivated influenza vaccine. The input for sequencing was PBMCs from blood, taken 12 days after vaccination. The CDR3 region has the DNA TGTGCCTGGAGTGTATGGGCGTCCACAGGGCAAGAGACCCAGTACTTC. Its protein is CAWSVWASTGQETQYF.